The clone carrying this T cell receptor (beta chain) showed up just a few times. The sample is drawn from a study of T cells after yellow fever vaccination. Turning to the study itself: Where fractions had low cell numbers, libraries were prepared from them with the SMART-Seq v4 Ultra Low Input RNA kit.

TCRdb itself ran the 5' RACE reads through MiXCR, one entry per CDR3 protein. The repertoire holds around 550,000 distinct CDR3 sequences, with 15% to 20% as singletons. The germline V gene encodes CDR1 DFQATT and CDR2 SNEGSKA (reference sequence). The CDR3 covers 13 residues. V was pared by 1 base and J by 6 bases, with 13 bases between. The sequencing used PBMCs, collected 15 days after the yellow fever booster vaccination. The J gene is TRBJ2-7, the V gene TRBV20-1; TRBD1 is a possible D gene (6 bases). The receptor comes from a man between 25 and 39 years old who received the YFV17D yellow fever vaccine. In DNA, the CDR3 is TGCAGTGCTAGAGGTGGGGGCCCGGGCGAGCAGTACTTC. As protein: CSARGGGPGEQYF.